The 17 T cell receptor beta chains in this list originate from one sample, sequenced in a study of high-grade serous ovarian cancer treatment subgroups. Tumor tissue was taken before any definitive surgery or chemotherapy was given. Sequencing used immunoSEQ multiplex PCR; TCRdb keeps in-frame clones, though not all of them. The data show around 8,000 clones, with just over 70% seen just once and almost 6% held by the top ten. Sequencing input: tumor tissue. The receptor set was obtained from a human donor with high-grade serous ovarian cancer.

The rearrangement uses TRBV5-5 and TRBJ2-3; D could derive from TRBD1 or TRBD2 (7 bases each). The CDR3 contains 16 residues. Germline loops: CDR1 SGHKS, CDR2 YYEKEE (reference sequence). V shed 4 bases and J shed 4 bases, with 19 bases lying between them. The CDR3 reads CASSPGNQGGADTQYF. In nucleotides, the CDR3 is TGTGCCAGCAGCCCGGGAAACCAGGGGGGGGCAGATACGCAGTATTTT.

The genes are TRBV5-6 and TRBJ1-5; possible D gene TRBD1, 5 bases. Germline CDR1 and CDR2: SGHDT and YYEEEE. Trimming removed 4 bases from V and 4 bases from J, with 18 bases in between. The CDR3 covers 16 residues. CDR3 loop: CASSHHNRYNNQPQHF. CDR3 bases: TGTGCCAGCAGCCACCATAACAGGTACAATAATCAGCCCCAGCATTTT.

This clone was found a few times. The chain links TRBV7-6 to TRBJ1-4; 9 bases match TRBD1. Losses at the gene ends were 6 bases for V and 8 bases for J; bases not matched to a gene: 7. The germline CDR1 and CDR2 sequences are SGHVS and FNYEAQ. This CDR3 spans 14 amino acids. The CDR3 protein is CASSGTGPLEKLFF. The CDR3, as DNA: TGTGCCAGCAGTGGGACAGGGCCTCTGGAAAAACTGTTTTTT.

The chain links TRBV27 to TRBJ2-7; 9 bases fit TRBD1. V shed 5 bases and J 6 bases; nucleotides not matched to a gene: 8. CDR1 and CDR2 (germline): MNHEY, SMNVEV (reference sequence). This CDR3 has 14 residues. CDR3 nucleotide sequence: TGTGCCAGCAGTCCGGGACAGGGACTACGCGAGCAGTACTTC. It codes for CASSPGQGLREQYF.

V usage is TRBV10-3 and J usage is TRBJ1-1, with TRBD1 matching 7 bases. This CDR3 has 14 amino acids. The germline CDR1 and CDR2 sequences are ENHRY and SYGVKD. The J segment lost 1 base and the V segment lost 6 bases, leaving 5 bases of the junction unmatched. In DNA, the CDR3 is TGTGCCATCAGCCAGGGGGGGCCGAACACTGAAGCTTTCTTT. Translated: CAISQGGPNTEAFF.

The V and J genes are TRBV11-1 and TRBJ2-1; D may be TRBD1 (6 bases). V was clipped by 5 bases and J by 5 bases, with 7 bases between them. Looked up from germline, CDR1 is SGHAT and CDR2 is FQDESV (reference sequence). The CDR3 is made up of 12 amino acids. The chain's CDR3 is CASSRDNNEQFF. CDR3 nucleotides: TGTGCCAGCAGCAGGGACAACAATGAGCAGTTCTTC.

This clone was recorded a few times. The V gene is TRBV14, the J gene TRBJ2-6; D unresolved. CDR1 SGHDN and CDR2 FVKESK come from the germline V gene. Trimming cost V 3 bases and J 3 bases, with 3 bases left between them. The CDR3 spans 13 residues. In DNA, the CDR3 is TGTGCCAGCAGCCAGTATGGGGCCAACGTCCTGACTTTC. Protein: CASSQYGANVLTF.

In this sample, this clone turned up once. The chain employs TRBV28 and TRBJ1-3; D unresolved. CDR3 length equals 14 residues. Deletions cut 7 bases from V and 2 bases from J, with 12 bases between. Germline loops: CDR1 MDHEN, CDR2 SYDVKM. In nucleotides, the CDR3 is TGTGCCAGCATTACCCAGTCGGCTGGAAACACCATATATTTT. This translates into CASITQSAGNTIYF.

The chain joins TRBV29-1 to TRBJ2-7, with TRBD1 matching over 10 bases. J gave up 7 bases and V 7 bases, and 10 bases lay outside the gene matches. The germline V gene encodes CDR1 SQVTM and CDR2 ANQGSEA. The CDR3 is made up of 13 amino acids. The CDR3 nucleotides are TGCAGCGGAGCCTCCGGGACAGGGGTTGAGCAGTACTTC. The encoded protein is CSGASGTGVEQYF.

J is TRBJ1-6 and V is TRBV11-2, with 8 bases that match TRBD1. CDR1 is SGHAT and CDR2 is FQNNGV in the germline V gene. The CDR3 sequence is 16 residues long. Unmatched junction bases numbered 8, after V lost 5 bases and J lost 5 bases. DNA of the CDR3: TGTGCCAGCAGCCAGACAGGGGATTTGAATAATTCACCCCTCCACTTT. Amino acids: CASSQTGDLNNSPLHF.

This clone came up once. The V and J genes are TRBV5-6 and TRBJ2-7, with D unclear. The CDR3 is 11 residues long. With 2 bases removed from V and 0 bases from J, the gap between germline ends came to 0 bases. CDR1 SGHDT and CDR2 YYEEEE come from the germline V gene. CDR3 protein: CASSFSYEQYF. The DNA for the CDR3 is TGTGCCAGCAGCTTCTCCTACGAGCAGTACTTC.

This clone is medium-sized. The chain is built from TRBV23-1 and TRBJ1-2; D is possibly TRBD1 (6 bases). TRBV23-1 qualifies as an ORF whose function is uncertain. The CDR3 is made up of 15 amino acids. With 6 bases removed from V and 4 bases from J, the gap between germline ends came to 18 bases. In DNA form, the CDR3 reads TGCGCCAGCAGCTCAAGACAGGTCGGATCCTATGGCTACACCTTC. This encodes CASSSRQVGSYGYTF.

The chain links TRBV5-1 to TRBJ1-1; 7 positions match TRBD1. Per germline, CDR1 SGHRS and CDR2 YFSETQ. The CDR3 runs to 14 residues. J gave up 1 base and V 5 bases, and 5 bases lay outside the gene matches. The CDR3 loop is CASSFRDRNTEAFF. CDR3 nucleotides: TGCGCCAGCAGTTTCCGGGACAGGAACACTGAAGCTTTCTTT.

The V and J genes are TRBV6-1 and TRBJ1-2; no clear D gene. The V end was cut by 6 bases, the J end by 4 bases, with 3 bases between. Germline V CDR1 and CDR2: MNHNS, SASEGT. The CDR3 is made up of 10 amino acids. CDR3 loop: CASSVYGYTF. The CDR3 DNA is TGTGCCAGCAGCGTCTATGGCTACACCTTC.

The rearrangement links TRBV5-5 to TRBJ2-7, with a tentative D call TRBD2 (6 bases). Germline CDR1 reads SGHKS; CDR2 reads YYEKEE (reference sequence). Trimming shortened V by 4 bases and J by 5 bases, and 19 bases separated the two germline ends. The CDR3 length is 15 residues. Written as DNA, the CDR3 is TGTGCCAGCAGCCTTCTGGGGGGAAAGGGGAACGAGCAGTACTTC. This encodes CASSLLGGKGNEQYF.

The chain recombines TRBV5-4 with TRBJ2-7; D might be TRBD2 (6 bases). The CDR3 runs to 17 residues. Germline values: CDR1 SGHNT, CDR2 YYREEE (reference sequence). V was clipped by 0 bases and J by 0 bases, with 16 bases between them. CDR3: CASSLDGSGGSSYEQYF. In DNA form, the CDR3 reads TGTGCCAGCAGCTTGGATGGTAGCGGTGGGAGCTCCTACGAGCAGTACTTC. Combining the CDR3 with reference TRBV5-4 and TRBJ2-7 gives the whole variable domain ETGVTQSPTHLIKTRGQQVTLRCSSQSGHNTVSWYQQALGQGPQFIFQYYREEENGRGNFPPRFSGLQFPNYSSELNVNALELDDSALYLCASSLDGSGGSSYEQYFGPGTRLTVT.

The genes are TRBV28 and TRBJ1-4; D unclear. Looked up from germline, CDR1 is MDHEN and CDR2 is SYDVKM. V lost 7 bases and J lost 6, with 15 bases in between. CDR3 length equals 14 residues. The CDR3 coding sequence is TGTGCCAGCACCTCCCCTAGTCAGCATGAAAAACTGTTTTTT. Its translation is CASTSPSQHEKLFF.